A selection of T cell receptor beta chains follows, all from one sample in a study of memory CD8 T cells in hepatitis C reinfection. Sequenced by immunoSEQ multiplex PCR; TCRdb stores in-frame clones only, minus some. The sample yields more than 45,000 clones, approximately 89% seen once. The sequenced sample consisted of naive CD8+ T cells sorted from blood. The source of these receptors is a man aged 18 to 29 with hepatitis C virus infection. Both conserved end residues are part of each CDR3. Clone size is shown for a subset of rows, as once, few, many or a class of expanded clone.

J,size,V,CDR3
TRBJ2-2,-,TRBV6-1,CASSEVGRGTGELFF
TRBJ2-3,-,TRBV6-1,CASSDTGGWTDTQYF
TRBJ2-3,-,TRBV15,CATSRERGGTDTQYF
-,-,TRBV28,CASSSSGRLDEQYF
TRBJ1-1,few,TRBV6-1,CASQDLGGPEAFF
TRBJ2-1,-,TRBV7-9,CASSSQRGEQFF
TRBJ2-7,-,TRBV29-1,CSAELAGGLYEQYF
TRBJ1-1,-,TRBV5-4,CASRYQGWPEAFF
TRBJ1-2,-,TRBV6-6,CASSLGGGYGYTF
TRBJ2-5,-,TRBV6-9,CASSYVPTSGETQYF
TRBJ2-7,-,TRBV19,CASRDVAGAYEQYF
TRBJ1-2,-,TRBV5-4,CASSPRDKANYGYTF
TRBJ2-1,-,TRBV4-1,CASSLLYLSNEQFF
TRBJ2-3,-,TRBV27,CASSSPGNTDTQYF
TRBJ1-1,-,TRBV27,CASSLPGNTEAFF
TRBJ2-7,-,TRBV11-2,CASSLAGEQYF
TRBJ2-1,-,TRBV19,CASRRASGSSYNEQFF
TRBJ2-7,-,TRBV4-1,CASSPKSGSSYEQYF
TRBJ2-3,-,TRBV7-2,CASSLRGRGTDTQYF
TRBJ1-2,-,TRBV11-2,CASSHWGEGNTF
TRBJ1-5,-,TRBV30,CAWSPGVGNQPQHF
TRBJ1-5,-,TRBV15,CATSRRTEGQPQHF
TRBJ1-2,-,TRBV30,CAWSWTGGYTF
TRBJ2-2,-,TRBV6-5,CASSYSTAPNTGELFF
TRBJ2-1,once,TRBV14,CASSPLGGRAYNEQFF
TRBJ2-3,-,TRBV4-3,CASSQDRASGVLTDTQYF
TRBJ2-5,-,TRBV28,CASSFWGRGRIGQETQYF
TRBJ1-3,-,TRBV7-8,CASSGGQGAPGNTIYF
TRBJ2-5,-,TRBV13,CASSATSGRGETQYF
TRBJ2-3,few,TRBV5-1,CASSLGLAGPDTQYF
TRBJ1-5,-,TRBV7-7,CASSLGDRAHQPQHF
TRBJ2-1,-,TRBV7-6,CASSVDPQYNEQFF
TRBJ1-5,-,TRBV7-9,CASSLDGSQPQHF
TRBJ1-1,-,TRBV30,CAWSAGVNTEAFF
TRBJ2-7,once,TRBV12-5,CASGFRTGSREQYF
TRBJ2-7,few,TRBV7-9,CASSLVDSGTIYEQYF
TRBJ1-5,-,TRBV19,CASSIAGGGQPQHF
TRBJ2-3,-,TRBV10-1,CASSEGWTSTDTQYF
TRBJ2-2,-,TRBV2,CASSGTSSNTGELFF
TRBJ1-1,once,TRBV2,CASSETASLRAEAFF
TRBJ2-1,-,TRBV7-2,CASSLAGLGAYNEQFF
TRBJ1-2,-,TRBV11-1,CASSLDEGARGYTF
TRBJ2-1,-,TRBV6-5,CASRRPGDHEQFF
TRBJ1-2,once,TRBV7-9,CASSLVETGVAGYTF
TRBJ2-3,once,TRBV11-2,CASSSASTDTQYF
TRBJ1-4,once,TRBV6-1,CASSEETGEKLFF
TRBJ2-1,once,TRBV2,CASSEEEGRDEQFF
TRBJ2-1,-,TRBV14,CASSQVTGVDNEQFF